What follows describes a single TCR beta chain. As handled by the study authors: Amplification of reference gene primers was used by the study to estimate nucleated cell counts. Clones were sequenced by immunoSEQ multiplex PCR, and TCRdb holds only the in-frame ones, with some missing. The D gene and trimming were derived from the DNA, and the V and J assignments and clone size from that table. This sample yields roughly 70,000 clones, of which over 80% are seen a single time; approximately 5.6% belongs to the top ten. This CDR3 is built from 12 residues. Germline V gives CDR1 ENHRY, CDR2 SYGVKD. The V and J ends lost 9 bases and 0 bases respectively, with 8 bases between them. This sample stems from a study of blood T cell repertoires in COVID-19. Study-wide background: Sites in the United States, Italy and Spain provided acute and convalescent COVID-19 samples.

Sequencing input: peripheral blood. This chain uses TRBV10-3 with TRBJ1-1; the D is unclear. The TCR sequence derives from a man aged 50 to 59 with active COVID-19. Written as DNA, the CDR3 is TGTGCCATTACAGACATGAACACTGAAGCTTTCTTT. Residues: CAITDMNTEAFF.